Below, 8 T cell receptor beta chains from the same sample are listed, as sequenced in a study of shared clonotypes between healthy human individuals. Method: immunoSEQ multiplex PCR; TCRdb's copy keeps in-frame clones and lacks some. This table holds about 2.1 million clones, 93% found once. The naive CD8 population came from CD45RO-negative cells selected for CCR7, without terminally differentiated effector memory CD45RA+ cells. The material sequenced was naive CD8+ T cells from PBMCs. Receptors were obtained from a man between 18 and 29 years old in good health. Some clones in this sample may be carry-over from other donors' samples.

In nucleotides, the CDR3 is TGTGCCAGCAGCATGGGAGGCAATCAGCCCCAGCATTTT. Protein product: CASSMGGNQPQHF. The rearrangement links TRBV9 to TRBJ1-5; D gene uncertain. Germline V gene data show CDR1 as SGDLS and CDR2 as YYNGEE. V shed 4 bases and J shed 2 bases, with 7 bases lying between them. The length of the CDR3 is 13 residues.

In nucleotides, the CDR3 is TGTGCCAGCAGTCCTCTCCGAGGGGGCCCCGGCTACTATGGCTACACCTTC. This translates into CASSPLRGGPGYYGYTF. This chain links TRBV27 with TRBJ1-2, with TRBD1 matching 7 bases. Per germline, CDR1 MNHEY and CDR2 SMNVEV (reference sequence). The junction had 15 bases not matched to a gene; V was cut back by 5 bases and J by 3 bases. This CDR3 has 17 amino acids.

The chain combines TRBV7-9 with TRBJ1-3; D not resolved. The CDR3 consists of 15 residues. Trimming cost V 1 base and J 6 bases, with 13 bases left between them. Germline assignment: CDR1 SEHNR and CDR2 FQNEAQ (reference sequence). The CDR3 bases are TGTGCCAGCAGCTTAGAAGGAGGAGGTCTAAACACCATATATTTT. Its protein is CASSLEGGGLNTIYF.

This clone is a singleton in its sample. CDR3 loop: CASTSEGTPWEQYF. The CDR3 nucleotides read TGTGCCAGCACCTCGGAGGGAACGCCGTGGGAGCAGTACTTC. J is TRBJ2-7 and V is TRBV6-1; tentative D call: TRBD2 (6 bases). Trimming cost V 7 bases and J 7 bases, with 20 bases left between them. Per germline, CDR1 MNHNS and CDR2 SASEGT. The CDR3 has 14 residues.

This clone was observed once. The identical CDR3 is also encoded by other nucleotide sequences in the sample. V is TRBV29-1 and J is TRBJ1-2, with a weak D call TRBD1 (5 bases). Deletions cut 5 bases from V and 4 bases from J, with 8 bases between. The CDR3 contains 11 residues. Germline CDR1 and CDR2: SQVTM and ANQGSEA. This chain's CDR3 is CSVLGPYGYTF. The CDR3 nucleotides read TGCAGCGTTCTGGGGCCCTATGGCTACACCTTC.

The CDR3 bases are TGTGCCAGCAGCCAAGAAGAGCAGGGAGAGAACTATGGCTACACCTTC. Amino acid sequence: CASSQEEQGENYGYTF. The chain carries TRBV4-2 and TRBJ1-2, with D tentatively TRBD1 (5 bases). With 0 bases removed from V and 2 bases from J, the gap between germline ends came to 13 bases. The CDR3 has 16 residues. Germline V gene sequence: CDR1 LGHNA, CDR2 YNFKEQ.

The chain carries TRBV28 and TRBJ2-7; perhaps TRBD1 as D (6 bases). The V end was cut by 6 bases, the J end by 3 bases, with 15 bases between. The germline gives CDR1 MDHEN, CDR2 SYDVKM. The CDR3 runs to 14 residues. CDR3 residues: CASSGRGMVYEQYF. CDR3 sequence (DNA): TGTGCCAGCAGCGGCAGGGGCATGGTCTACGAGCAGTACTTC.

Comments on this clone: The same CDR3 arises from other DNA sequences in this sample as well. The V gene is TRBV15, the J gene TRBJ1-4; D is uncertain. This CDR3 comprises 15 residues. Germline V CDR1 and CDR2: LNHNV, YYDKDF (reference sequence). V dropped 0 bases and J dropped 0 bases, with 5 bases sitting between them. The CDR3 DNA is TGTGCCACCAGCAGAGAGGGCGCAACTAATGAAAAACTGTTTTTT. Translated: CATSREGATNEKLFF.